The T cell receptor (beta chain) under discussion was sequenced for a study of cytomegalovirus exposure and HLA in healthy donors. Overall study findings and caveats: Whilst most TCR sequences proved rare, a subset of public TCRs occurred across many donors.

This CDR3 has 12 amino acids. The V and J ends lost 4 bases and 2 bases respectively, with 8 bases between them. Germline CDR1 is SQVTM and CDR2 is ANQGSEA. The method was immunoSEQ multiplex PCR; TCRdb's version includes in-frame clones alone and lacks a portion of them. The sample consists of about 330,000 clones, about nine tenths of them appearing once. Separation from the roughly 690-subject first cohort characterized the approximately 120-subject validation cohort, to which the donors belonged. To note about this clone: What it recognizes is unknown.

The chain employs TRBV29-1 and TRBJ1-1, with D unresolved. The sequence was obtained from a woman aged 18-29 years in good health and CMV-seronegative. The sequenced sample consisted of PBMCs. The DNA of the CDR3 is TGCAGCGTTGGTCGTAGTAACACTGAAGCTTTCTTT. It translates to CSVGRSNTEAFF.